These 10 T cell receptor beta chains came from one sample sequenced in a study of blood T cell repertoires in COVID-19. Method: immunoSEQ multiplex PCR; TCRdb's copy keeps in-frame clones and lacks some. The sample has roughly 180,000 clones; 70% to 80% are singletons. The sample was peripheral blood. All receptors come from a woman aged 45-65 years with active or convalescent COVID-19.

The gene calls are TRBV28 and TRBJ1-1, with 9 bases identical to TRBD1. J lost 10 bases, V lost 7 bases, and 13 bases had no gene match. Germline lookup yields CDR1 MDHEN and CDR2 SYDVKM. CDR3 length equals 14 residues. As DNA, the CDR3 is TGTGCCAGCAATGCAAACAGGGGGCTTGGGGGAGCTTTCTTT. It encodes CASNANRGLGGAFF. Based on the CDR3 plus reference TRBV28 and TRBJ1-1, the full variable domain is DVKVTQSSRYLVKRTGEKVFLECVQDMDHENMFWYRQDPGLGLRLIYFSYDVKMKEKGDIPEGYSVSREKKERFSLILESASTNQTSMYLCASNANRGLGGAFFGQGTRLTVV.

This clone appeared a few times. The rearrangement joins TRBV28 to TRBJ1-2; TRBD1 matches at 8 bases. Germline V CDR1 and CDR2: MDHEN, SYDVKM. Trimming took 5 bases from V and 4 from J; bases not matched to a gene: 9. The CDR3 runs 15 residues. As DNA, the CDR3 is TGTGCCAGCAGTCAGGGGGACAGGACCGCCTATGGCTACACCTTC. This sequence encodes CASSQGDRTAYGYTF.

The V and J genes are TRBV28 and TRBJ2-7; TRBD2 matches at 13 bases. The V gene's germline CDR1 is MDHEN and CDR2 SYDVKM. The CDR3 contains 17 residues. The ends lost 5 bases at V and 2 bases at J; junction bases unmatched: 9. The CDR3 spells CASSLARTSGSTYEQYF. In DNA form, the CDR3 reads TGTGCCAGCAGTCTCGCTCGGACTAGCGGGAGTACCTACGAGCAGTACTTC.

The chain joins TRBV25-1 to TRBJ2-7; 9 bases match TRBD2. The CDR3 totals 12 residues. Germline-derived CDR1 and CDR2 are MGHDK and SYGVNS. Unmatched junction bases numbered 3, after V lost 9 bases and J lost 3 bases. CDR3 protein: CASSGRRYEQYF. CDR3 sequence (DNA): TGTGCCAGTAGCGGGAGACGCTACGAGCAGTACTTC.

The chain recombines TRBV19 with TRBJ1-1, with TRBD1 matching 9 bases. CDR1 is LNHDA, CDR2 SQIVND, per germline (reference sequence). There are 13 residues in the CDR3. The J segment lost 6 bases and the V segment lost 3 bases, leaving 2 bases of the junction unmatched. Written as DNA, the CDR3 is TGTGCCAGTAGTATCGACAGGGGGTCTGAAGCTTTCTTT. Its translation: CASSIDRGSEAFF.

J is TRBJ2-4 and V is TRBV6-5; D is perhaps TRBD1 (5 bases). Germline CDR1 and CDR2: MNHEY and SVGAGI. V gave up 6 bases and J gave up 7 bases, with 16 bases separating them. The CDR3 is 14 amino acids. The CDR3 region has the DNA TGTGCCAGCAGCGCCGGACACCCTGGGAACATTCAGTACTTC. Translating gives CASSAGHPGNIQYF.

This clone was counted a single time. The chain carries TRBV7-2 and TRBJ2-2, with D tentatively TRBD2 (6 bases). V lost 1 base and J lost 9, with 15 bases in between. The CDR3 contains 15 residues. Germline-derived CDR1 and CDR2 are SGHTA and FQGNSA. The CDR3 sequence is CASSLVLGEVRELFF. The CDR3 DNA is TGTGCCAGCAGCTTAGTCTTGGGGGAGGTCAGGGAGCTGTTTTTT.

The chain is built from TRBV3-1 (or the pseudogene TRBV3-2) and TRBJ2-1, with TRBD2 matching over 9 bases. The germline gives CDR1 LGHDT, CDR2 YNNKEL (reference sequence). The CDR3 is 16 amino acids. The trim removed 4 bases at V and 12 bases at J, leaving 16 bases unmatched. The CDR3 spells CASSPGLAGFSQGQFF. CDR3 bases: TGTGCCAGCAGCCCCGGGCTAGCGGGATTCAGTCAAGGGCAGTTCTTC.

The V call is TRBV6-2 or TRBV6-3, the J call TRBJ2-5; 8 nucleotides line up with TRBD1. Per the germline V gene, CDR1 is MNHEY and CDR2 is SVGEGT. There are 15 residues in the CDR3. J lost 1 base, V lost 2 bases, and 3 bases had no gene match. CDR3 sequence: CASSYGGTGQETQYF. The DNA of the CDR3 is TGTGCCAGCAGTTACGGTGGGACAGGCCAAGAGACCCAGTACTTC.

V and J are TRBV15 and TRBJ2-5; 9 bases match TRBD1. The germline gives CDR1 LNHNV, CDR2 YYDKDF (reference sequence). The CDR3 consists of 14 residues. V shed 1 base, J shed 4 bases, and the junction held 1 base outside the gene matches. The CDR3, as DNA: TGTGCCACCAGCAGAGTGACAGGGGGAGAGACCCAGTACTTC. Translated: CATSRVTGGETQYF.